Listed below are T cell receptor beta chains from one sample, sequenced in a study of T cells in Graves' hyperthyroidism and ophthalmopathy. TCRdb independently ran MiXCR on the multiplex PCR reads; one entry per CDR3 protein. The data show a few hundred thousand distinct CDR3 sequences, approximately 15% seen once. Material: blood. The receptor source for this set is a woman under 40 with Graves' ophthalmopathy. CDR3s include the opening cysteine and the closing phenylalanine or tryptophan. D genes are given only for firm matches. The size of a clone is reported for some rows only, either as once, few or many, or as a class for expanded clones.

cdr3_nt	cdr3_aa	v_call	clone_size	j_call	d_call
TGCAGTGCTACCGACAGTAGCTCCTACAATGAGCAGTTCTTC	CSATDSSSYNEQFF	TRBV20-1	many	TRBJ2-1	.
TGTGCCAGCACACTAGCGGTTAACACCGGGGAGCTGTTTTTT	CASTLAVNTGELFF	TRBV11-2	many	TRBJ2-2	TRBD2
TGTGCCAGCTCACCTGCACGACAGCTTAATGAAAAACTGTTTTTT	CASSPARQLNEKLFF	TRBV18	many	TRBJ1-4	.
TGTGCCAGCAGCTTAGATACTAGCGGGGGGGCCTGGGATACGCAGTATTTT	CASSLDTSGGAWDTQYF	TRBV7-3	many	TRBJ2-3	TRBD2
TGCAGTGCTAGAAGTGGGGGCGAGATCAGGAATACGCAGTATTTT	CSARSGGEIRNTQYF	TRBV20-1	many	TRBJ2-3	.
TGTGCCAGCAGCTTAGGGTCTAACGAGCAGTACTTC	CASSLGSNEQYF	TRBV7-6	many	TRBJ2-7	.
TGTGCCAGCAGCATACTAGCGGGAAGCACAGATACGCAGTATTTT	CASSILAGSTDTQYF	TRBV7-2	many	TRBJ2-3	TRBD2
TGTGCTAGTGGTACCGGGACAGGGCTCACAGATACGCAGTATTTT	CASGTGTGLTDTQYF	TRBV12-5	many	TRBJ2-3	TRBD1
TGTGCCAGCAGGCCCCCGGGACAGGGGGCTCCGTATGGCTACACCTTC	CASRPPGQGAPYGYTF	TRBV6-1	.	TRBJ1-2	TRBD1
TGTGCCAGCACCCCGACAGGGGAATCGCCTGAAGCTTTCTTT	CASTPTGESPEAFF	TRBV11-2	many	TRBJ1-1	TRBD1
TGCAGTGCTATACGGACGGGTGGGACTGGAAACACCATATATTTT	CSAIRTGGTGNTIYF	TRBV20-1	few	TRBJ1-3	.
TGCAGTGCCGGGACAGCTGAACGAAACACCATATATTTT	CSAGTAERNTIYF	TRBV20-1	.	TRBJ1-3	TRBD1
TGTGCCAGCGGTCCTAATGGGCGGATGAACACTGAAGCTTTCTTT	CASGPNGRMNTEAFF	TRBV6-1	.	TRBJ1-1	.
TGTGCCACCAGTGATACGCCCGTCGGCGAGCAGTACTTC	CATSDTPVGEQYF	TRBV24-1	.	TRBJ2-7	.
TGTGCCAGTAGGGGACTGAGGGACAACTCTGGAAACACCATATATTTT	CASRGLRDNSGNTIYF	TRBV19	.	TRBJ1-3	.
TGTGCCAGCAGCCCCCGTCCGAGCAATCAGCCCCAGCATTTT	CASSPRPSNQPQHF	TRBV7-3	many	TRBJ1-5	.
TGTGCCAGCAGCTTGACAGGGGGCATGAACACTGAAGCTTTCTTT	CASSLTGGMNTEAFF	TRBV7-3	many	TRBJ1-1	TRBD1
TGTGCCAGCAGCCAAGGTCCCGGACTCTACGAGCAGTACTTC	CASSQGPGLYEQYF	TRBV4-2	.	TRBJ2-7	.
TGTGCCAGCAGCTTAGATAGAAGGGGGGGACCAAGGGACCGTGAGCAGTTCTTC	CASSLDRRGGPRDREQFF	TRBV11-3	.	TRBJ2-1	.
TGTGCCAGCAGCTTAGTACCTAATGAAAAACTGTTTTTT	CASSLVPNEKLFF	TRBV11-2	many	TRBJ1-4	.
TGTGCCAGCAGTTACTCGCCGTCTCCAGGGGTGGAGACCCAGTACTTC	CASSYSPSPGVETQYF	TRBV6-5	many	TRBJ2-5	.
TGTGCCAGCAGCGTAGCTGGGCTCACTGAAGCTTTCTTT	CASSVAGLTEAFF	TRBV3-1	.	TRBJ1-1	.
TGTGCCAGCAGTGAATTTTCAGGGGGAAGGAACTATGGCTACACCTTC	CASSEFSGGRNYGYTF	TRBV6-1	.	TRBJ1-2	TRBD1
TGCAGTGCTAGATCGGGACAGGGGCTAGCGAACACCGGGGAGCTGTTTTTT	CSARSGQGLANTGELFF	TRBV20-1	many	TRBJ2-2	TRBD1
TGTGCCAACAGTGAAGCTTATCCGCCCTACGGACAGGGGGCTGGGGAGCAGTTCTTC	CANSEAYPPYGQGAGEQFF	TRBV6-1	.	TRBJ2-1	TRBD1
TGCAGTGAAAGAGGAGAGGCCGGGGAGCTGTTTTTT	CSERGEAGELFF	TRBV20-1	many	TRBJ2-2	.
TGTGCCAGCAGCCATTGGGACTCGTCCCCGCTGGCCTACGAGCAGTACTTC	CASSHWDSSPLAYEQYF	TRBV7-2	many	TRBJ2-7	.
TGTGCCAGCAGTTTATTGAATTTCTATCAGCCCCAGCATTTT	CASSLLNFYQPQHF	TRBV28	many	TRBJ1-5	.
TGTGCCAGCAGCCAACACGAATCCGGGACCGAGCAAGAGACCCAGTACTTC	CASSQHESGTEQETQYF	TRBV3-1	many	TRBJ2-5	.
TGTGCCAGCAGCGTAGAGGCGTTCACCGGGGAGCTGTTTTTT	CASSVEAFTGELFF	TRBV9	many	TRBJ2-2	.
TGTGCCAGCAGCCCATTCGGGGGGCTCCTATACGAGCAGTACTTC	CASSPFGGLLYEQYF	TRBV12-3/TRBV12-4	many	TRBJ2-7	.
TGTGCCAGCTCTATGGACAGGGCGAACACCGGGGAGCTGTTTTTT	CASSMDRANTGELFF	TRBV12-3/TRBV12-4	many	TRBJ2-2	TRBD1
TGTGCCAGCAGTACCTTCTACGAGCAGTACTTC	CASSTFYEQYF	TRBV28	many	TRBJ2-7	.
TGTGCCACCAGTGATTTGGGACAGGGGACATACCAAGAGACCCAGTACTTC	CATSDLGQGTYQETQYF	TRBV24-1	many	TRBJ2-5	TRBD1
TGCGCCAGCAGCCTTTTTGGAGCTAGCGGGGAAGAGACCCAGTACTTC	CASSLFGASGEETQYF	TRBV4-1	.	TRBJ2-5	TRBD2
TGTGCCAGCTCACCGAAGTCTGCAGGGACAGAGACCCAGTACTTC	CASSPKSAGTETQYF	TRBV18	many	TRBJ2-5	.
TGTGCCAGCAGCAACGGACAGGGAGGCTACACCTTC	CASSNGQGGYTF	TRBV7-3	many	TRBJ1-2	TRBD1
TGTGCCAGCTCAACGGGACTAGCGGGGGTTCAGTTCTTC	CASSTGLAGVQFF	TRBV18	many	TRBJ2-1	TRBD2
TGTGCCAGCAGTTTCGACATAACCTACGAGCAGTACTTC	CASSFDITYEQYF	TRBV12-3/TRBV12-4	many	TRBJ2-7	.
TGTGCCAGCAGCCCTGATCCAAACCACCCCTTCTGGGCAGATACGCAGTATTTT	CASSPDPNHPFWADTQYF	TRBV7-2	many	TRBJ2-3	.
TGCAGCGTTGAGTTGGGGTTTGGAGAGACCCAGTACTTC	CSVELGFGETQYF	TRBV29-1	few	TRBJ2-5	.
TGTGCCAGCAGTTACTCCCGAACAGGGGTCGGCAATCAGCCCCAGCATTTT	CASSYSRTGVGNQPQHF	TRBV6-2/TRBV6-3	few	TRBJ1-5	TRBD1
TGCAGTGCTAGTTCTCGTGGTGGGTTTGAGCAGTTCTTC	CSASSRGGFEQFF	TRBV20-1	.	TRBJ2-1	.
TGTGCCAGCAGGACCCCGGGACAGGGGGCTGGCTATGGCTACACCTTC	CASRTPGQGAGYGYTF	TRBV28	many	TRBJ1-2	TRBD1
TGTGCCAGCAGCCCAAAGGCTGCCAGGAACACTGGAAACACCATATATTTT	CASSPKAARNTGNTIYF	TRBV7-9	many	TRBJ1-3	.
TGTGCCAGCAGCATTAAAGATACGCAGTATTTT	CASSIKDTQYF	TRBV9	.	TRBJ2-3	.
TGTGCCAGCAGTTTATCAACAGGGGAGGGAGAGACCCAGTACTTC	CASSLSTGEGETQYF	TRBV27	.	TRBJ2-5	.
TGTGCCAGCAGCCTCTTGCAGGTTAATTCACCCCTCCACTTT	CASSLLQVNSPLHF	TRBV14	few	TRBJ1-6	.
TGTGCCAGCAGCTCCTCCGGGACTAGCGCGAATGAGCAGTTCTTC	CASSSSGTSANEQFF	TRBV11-2	many	TRBJ2-1	TRBD2
TGTGCTAGTGGTTTGACTAGCGGGTCCTACGAGCAGTACTTC	CASGLTSGSYEQYF	TRBV12-5	many	TRBJ2-7	TRBD2
TGTGCCAGCAGCCGAGACAGGGTTGCGGAAAAACTGTTTTTT	CASSRDRVAEKLFF	TRBV12-3/TRBV12-4	many	TRBJ1-4	TRBD1
TGTGCCAGCAGCTTTTGGACTAGCGGGGGATCAGGAAATACGCAGTATTTT	CASSFWTSGGSGNTQYF	TRBV7-2	many	TRBJ2-3	TRBD2
TGCGCCAGCAGCTTGGCCGGCGGGGGCACCTACAATGAGCAGTTCTTC	CASSLAGGGTYNEQFF	TRBV5-1	many	TRBJ2-1	.
TGTGCCTGGAGTGGCGGGGGGGCTCGTTCTGAGACCCAGTACTTC	CAWSGGGARSETQYF	TRBV30	.	TRBJ2-5	TRBD2
TGCGCCAGCAGCTTGGATAAACAGGGGTTTGGCTATGGCTACACCTTC	CASSLDKQGFGYGYTF	TRBV5-1	many	TRBJ1-2	TRBD1
TGTGCCAGCAGCCGAGTTCAAGTTTCTAACTATGGCTACACCTTC	CASSRVQVSNYGYTF	TRBV7-9	.	TRBJ1-2	.
TGTGCCAGCAGCTTGGTGGGGGAGCCTTGGGGCTACACCTTC	CASSLVGEPWGYTF	TRBV5-4	few	TRBJ1-2	.
TGTGCCAGCAGCTTGTCTCGCGGTTGGGAGCGTATGAACACCGGGGAGCTGTTTTTT	CASSLSRGWERMNTGELFF	TRBV11-2	.	TRBJ2-2	.
TGTGCCAGCAGTCTTTTTGCGACATTCCGGACTAGCGGGGGGCGGAACACCGGGGAGCTGTTTTTT	CASSLFATFRTSGGRNTGELFF	TRBV27	many	TRBJ2-2	TRBD2
TGTGCCTCGCGGGCAGGATATTTAAGCTCCTACGAGCAGTACTTC	CASRAGYLSSYEQYF	TRBV2	many	TRBJ2-7	.